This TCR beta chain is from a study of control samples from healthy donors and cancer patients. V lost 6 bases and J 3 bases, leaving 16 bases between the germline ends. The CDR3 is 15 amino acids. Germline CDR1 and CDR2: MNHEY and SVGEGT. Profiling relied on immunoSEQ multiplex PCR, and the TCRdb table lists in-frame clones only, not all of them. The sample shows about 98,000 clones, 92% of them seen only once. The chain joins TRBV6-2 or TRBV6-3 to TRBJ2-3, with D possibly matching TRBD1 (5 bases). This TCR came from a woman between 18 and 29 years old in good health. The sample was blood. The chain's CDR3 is CASSHDSRRTDTQYF. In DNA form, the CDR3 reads TGTGCCAGCAGCCATGACAGTAGAAGGACAGATACGCAGTATTTT.